The clone carrying this T cell receptor (beta chain) came up many times. Its antigen is as yet unknown. These data belong to a study of T cells in Graves' hyperthyroidism and ophthalmopathy. Stable Graves' hyperthyroidism denoted no ophthalmopathy progression over 18 months. In patients aged 18 to 65, hyperthyroidism was newly diagnosed, with duration under 2 months. Diagnoses were established using clinical symptoms, serum thyroxine and TRAb, thyroid ultrasound and orbital computed tomography. Study conclusions and caveats: Most expanded thyroid clonotypes above 0.001 also appeared in blood.

There were TCR beta CDR3 regions amplified from RNA transcripts. Researchers ran a first-round RT-PCR on the TCR CDR3 using the HTBI primer set. A single record per CDR3 protein comes from TCRdb applying MiXCR to the multiplex PCR reads. The data show hundreds of thousands of distinct CDR3 sequences, less than 15% seen once. This CDR3 is built from 18 residues. The germline V gene encodes CDR1 SGHTA and CDR2 FQGTGA. The V segment lost 0 bases and the J segment 6 bases; nucleotides outside the gene matches: 11. This clonotype was sampled from a middle-aged woman with Graves' hyperthyroidism. Sequencing used blood. The chain carries TRBV7-3 and TRBJ2-3; 11 nucleotides align to TRBD1. The CDR3 DNA reads as TGTGCCAGCAGCTTAACCGCCCGGACAGGGGGCTGGTTGGATACGCAGTATTTT. Translating it yields CASSLTARTGGWLDTQYF.